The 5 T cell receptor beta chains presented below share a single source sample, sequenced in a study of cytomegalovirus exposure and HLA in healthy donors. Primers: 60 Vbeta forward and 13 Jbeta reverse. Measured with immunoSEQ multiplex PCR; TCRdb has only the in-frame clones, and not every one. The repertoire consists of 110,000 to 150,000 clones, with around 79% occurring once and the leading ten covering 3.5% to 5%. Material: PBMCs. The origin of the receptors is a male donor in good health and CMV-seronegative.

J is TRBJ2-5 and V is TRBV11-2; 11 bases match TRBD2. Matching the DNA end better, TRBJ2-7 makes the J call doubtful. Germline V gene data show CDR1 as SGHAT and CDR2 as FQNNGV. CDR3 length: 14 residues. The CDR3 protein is CASSSRGLADEQYF. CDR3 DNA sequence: TGTGCCAGCAGCTCGAGGGGACTAGCGGACGAGCAGTACTTC.

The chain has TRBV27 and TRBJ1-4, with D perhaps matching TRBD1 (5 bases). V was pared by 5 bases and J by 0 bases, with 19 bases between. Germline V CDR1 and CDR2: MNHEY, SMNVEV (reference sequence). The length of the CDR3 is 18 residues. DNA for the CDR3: TGTGCCAGCAGTCCCACAGGTATAGGACCTTCAACTAATGAAAAACTGTTTTTT. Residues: CASSPTGIGPSTNEKLFF.

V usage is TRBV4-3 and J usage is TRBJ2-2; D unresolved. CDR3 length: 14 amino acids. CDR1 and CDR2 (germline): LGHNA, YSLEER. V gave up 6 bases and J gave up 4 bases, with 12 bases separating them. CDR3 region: CASRLTLATGELFF. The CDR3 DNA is TGCGCCAGCAGGCTGACATTGGCCACCGGGGAGCTGTTTTTT.

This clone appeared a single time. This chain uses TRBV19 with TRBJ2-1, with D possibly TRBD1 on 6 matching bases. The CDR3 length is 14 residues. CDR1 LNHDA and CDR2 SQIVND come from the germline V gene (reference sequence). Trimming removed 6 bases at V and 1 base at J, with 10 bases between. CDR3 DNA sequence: TGTGCCAGTAGGAGGGACAAATCCTACAATGAGCAGTTCTTC. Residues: CASRRDKSYNEQFF.

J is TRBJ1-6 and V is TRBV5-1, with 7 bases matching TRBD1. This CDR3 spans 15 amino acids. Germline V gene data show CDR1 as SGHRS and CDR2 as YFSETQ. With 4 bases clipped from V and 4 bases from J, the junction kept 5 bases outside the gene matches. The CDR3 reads CASSNSGQYNSPLHF. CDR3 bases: TGCGCCAGCAGCAACTCGGGACAGTATAATTCACCCCTCCACTTT. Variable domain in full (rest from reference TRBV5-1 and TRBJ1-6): KAGVTQTPRYLIKTRGQQVTLSCSPISGHRSVSWYQQTPGQGLQFLFEYFSETQRNKGNFPGRFSGRQFSNSRSEMNVSTLELGDSALYLCASSNSGQYNSPLHFGNGTRLTVT.